This entry features one TCR beta chain sequence. The sample originates from a study of long-term antiretroviral therapy in people with HIV. CDR3 length: 15 residues. CDR1 ENHRY and CDR2 SYGVKD come from the germline V gene. V dropped 3 bases and J dropped 0 bases, with 10 bases sitting between them. It was version v3.0 of the immunoSEQ assay that was run at survey level. Clones were read by immunoSEQ multiplex PCR, and TCRdb kept only the in-frame ones, dropping some. The sample comprises around 19,000 clones, about nine tenths of which are singletons, and 7.5% to 9.5% rests with the top ten. V and J are TRBV10-3 and TRBJ2-3; D may be TRBD2 (5 bases). The clonotype originates from a woman between 25 and 40 years old with HIV. The sample here was unsorted PBMCs, taken 4.4 years before starting antiretroviral therapy. CDR3 nucleotides: TGTGCCATCAGTGACGAGGGAGCTAGCACAGATACGCAGTATTTT. As protein: CAISDEGASTDTQYF.